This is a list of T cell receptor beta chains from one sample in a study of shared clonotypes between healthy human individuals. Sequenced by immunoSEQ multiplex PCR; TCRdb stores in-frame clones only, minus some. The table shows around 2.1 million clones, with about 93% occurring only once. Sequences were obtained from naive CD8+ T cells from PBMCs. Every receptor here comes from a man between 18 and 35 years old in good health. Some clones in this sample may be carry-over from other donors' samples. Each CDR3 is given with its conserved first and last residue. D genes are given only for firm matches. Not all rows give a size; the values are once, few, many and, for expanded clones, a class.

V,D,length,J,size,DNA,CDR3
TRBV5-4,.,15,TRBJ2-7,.,TGTGCCAGCAGGGGCGGCCAGGCCGGCTCCTACGAGCAGTACTTC,CASRGGQAGSYEQYF
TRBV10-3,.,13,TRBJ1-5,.,TGTGCCATCAGTGAAGAGGACAGCCAGCCCCAGCATTTT,CAISEEDSQPQHF
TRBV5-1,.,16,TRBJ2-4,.,TGCGCCAGCAGCTTGGGCGAAGGCGGGGAAGGAAACATTCAGTACTTC,CASSLGEGGEGNIQYF
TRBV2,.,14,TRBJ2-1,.,TGTGCCAGCAGTGTGTGGACAGCAGCGAATGAGCAGTTCTTC,CASSVWTAANEQFF
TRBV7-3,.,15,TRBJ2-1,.,TGTGCCAGCAGCGGTGGGCCCAGTAGCATCAATGAGCAGTTCTTC,CASSGGPSSINEQFF
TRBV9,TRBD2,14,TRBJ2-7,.,TGTGCCAGCAGCGTGGGGACTAGCGGGATTGAGCAGTACTTC,CASSVGTSGIEQYF
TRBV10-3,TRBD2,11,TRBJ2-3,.,TGTGCCACGAGAGCGGGGGGGGTGCAGTATTTT,CATRAGGVQYF
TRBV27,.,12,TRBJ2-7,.,TGTGCCAGCAGTTTACGCGGGTACGAGCAGTACTTC,CASSLRGYEQYF
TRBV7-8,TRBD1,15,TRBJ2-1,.,TGTGCCAGCAGCATAGACAGGGGAGCCTACAATGAGCAGTTCTTC,CASSIDRGAYNEQFF
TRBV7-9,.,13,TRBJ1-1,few,TGTGCCAGCAGCTTACAGGGGAACACTGAAGCTTTCTTT,CASSLQGNTEAFF
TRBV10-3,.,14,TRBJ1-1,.,TGTGCCATCAGAGGCCTAGGGGGTTACACTGAAGCTTTCTTT,CAIRGLGGYTEAFF
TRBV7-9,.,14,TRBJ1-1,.,TGTGCCAGCAGCTCCGGGCCCATGAACACTGAAGCTTTCTTT,CASSSGPMNTEAFF
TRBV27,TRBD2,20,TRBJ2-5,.,TGTGCCAGCAGTAAATCTAGCGGGAGTATCCCTAATAACGCGGCTGAGACCCAGTACTTC,CASSKSSGSIPNNAAETQYF
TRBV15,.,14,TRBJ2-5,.,TGTGCCACCAGCAGAGTACAGGGCCAAGAGACCCAGTACTTC,CATSRVQGQETQYF
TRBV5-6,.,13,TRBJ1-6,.,TGTGCCAGCAGCTTAGGGGAGAGTTCACCCCTCCACTTT,CASSLGESSPLHF
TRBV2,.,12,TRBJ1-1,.,TGTGCCAGCACGGGGGGGCTATTGGAAGCTTTCTTT,CASTGGLLEAFF
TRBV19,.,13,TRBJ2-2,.,TGTGCCAGGGGGGCCCCGGGGACCGGGGAGCTGTTTTTT,CARGAPGTGELFF
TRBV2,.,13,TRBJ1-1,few,TGTGCCAGCAGCGGGGACGCACAAGATGAAGCTTTCTTT,CASSGDAQDEAFF
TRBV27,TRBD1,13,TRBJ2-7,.,TGTGCCAGCAGGGACAGGGGCTCCTACGAGCAGTACTTC,CASRDRGSYEQYF
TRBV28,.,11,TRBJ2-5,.,TGTGCCGGATCGGTTGGGGAGACCCAGTACTTC,CAGSVGETQYF
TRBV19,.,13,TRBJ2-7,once,TGTGCCAGTAGTTTGCGACCGGACTACGAGCAGTACTTC,CASSLRPDYEQYF
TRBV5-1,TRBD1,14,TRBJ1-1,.,TGCGCCAGCAGGCCAGGGGGCGCGAACACTGAAGCTTTCTTT,CASRPGGANTEAFF
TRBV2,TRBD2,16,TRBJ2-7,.,TGTGCCAGCAGTGAAATTCGCACTAGCGGTTCCTACGAGCAGTACTTC,CASSEIRTSGSYEQYF
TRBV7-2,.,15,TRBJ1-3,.,TGTGCCAGCAGCTCGCCTGGGGTCTCGGGAAACACCATATATTTT,CASSSPGVSGNTIYF
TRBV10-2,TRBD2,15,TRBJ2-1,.,TGCGCCAGCATCGCCGGGACTAGACATTACAATGAGCAGTTCTTC,CASIAGTRHYNEQFF
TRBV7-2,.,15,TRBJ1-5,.,TGTGCCAGCAGCCTAATCACAGGGCCCAATCAGCCCCAGCATTTT,CASSLITGPNQPQHF